Below, 22 T cell receptor beta chains from the same sample are listed, as sequenced in a study of cytomegalovirus exposure and HLA in healthy donors (TCRdb year 2017). The method was the immunoSEQ multiplex PCR assay. A mixture of 60 forward primers for TCR Vbeta segments and 13 reverse primers for TCR Jbeta segments was used in the multiplex PCR. TCRdb took over this immuneACCESS table, retaining in-frame rearrangements with V and J assigned. Such tables are incomplete; in checked studies, under half of the missing clones stem from an unresolved V gene, and the remainder is unexplained. The sample contains 95,000 to 110,000 clones, about 84% of them found a single time. The ten largest clones represent 2% to 2.5% of the sample. Sequencing input: PBMCs. These receptors were collected from a man younger than 45 in good health and CMV-seronegative.

This clone was seen only a few times. The chain has TRBV6-1 and TRBJ2-7; maybe TRBD2 (6 bases). The length of the CDR3 is 13 residues. Germline V gives CDR1 MNHNS, CDR2 SASEGT. Trimming took off 2 bases at V and 6 bases at J, with 11 bases between the two ends. CDR3 protein: CASSEWGVSEQYF. The CDR3 coding sequence is TGTGCCAGCAGTGAATGGGGGGTAAGCGAGCAGTACTTC.

The genes are TRBV2 and TRBJ1-2, with D possibly matching TRBD1 (5 bases). Trimming cost V 4 bases and J 4 bases, with 13 bases left between them. The V gene's germline CDR1 is SNHLY and CDR2 FYNNEI. This CDR3 is built from 14 residues. Here the CDR3 reads CASSGQGYSYGYTF. Written as DNA, the CDR3 is TGTGCCAGCAGTGGCCAGGGTTACTCCTATGGCTACACCTTC.

The genes are TRBV30 and TRBJ1-2; D remains ambiguous. The CDR3 sequence is 13 residues long. The germline gives CDR1 GTSNPN, CDR2 SVGIG (reference sequence). The V end lost 2 bases, the J end lost 4 bases, and 11 bases lay between the germline ends. Here the CDR3 reads CAWSIARIYGYTF. The CDR3 nucleotides are TGTGCCTGGAGTATAGCCCGAATCTATGGCTACACCTTC.

This chain links TRBV28 with TRBJ1-2, with D hard to call. The CDR3 runs to 15 residues. Germline assignment: CDR1 MDHEN and CDR2 SYDVKM. The V end was cut by 5 bases, the J end by 8 bases, with 21 bases between. CDR3 residues: CASSTRHPLLVGYTF. DNA for the CDR3: TGTGCCAGCAGTACCCGACACCCTCTACTCGTAGGCTACACCTTC.

This clone was picked up a small number of times. The same CDR3 arises from other DNA sequences in this sample as well. This rearrangement joins TRBV6-1 to TRBJ1-5; D call uncertain. The CDR3 loop spans 13 amino acids. The ends were cut back, 3 bases at V and 4 bases at J, with 7 bases in the middle. Germline-derived CDR1 and CDR2 are MNHNS and SASEGT. The CDR3 DNA reads as TGTGCCAGCAGTGAGGTGAGAAATCAGCCCCAGCATTTT. Translated, it gives CASSEVRNQPQHF.

V usage is TRBV6-6 and J usage is TRBJ2-5; TRBD2 matches 7 bases. CDR1 and CDR2 (germline): MNHNY, SVGAGI (reference sequence). The CDR3 is 14 residues long. Unmatched junction bases numbered 4, after V lost 0 bases and J lost 6 bases. The CDR3 spells CASSYSGGRQTQYF. The CDR3 nucleotides are TGTGCCAGCAGTTACTCCGGCGGGAGACAGACCCAGTACTTC.

V and J are TRBV7-9 and TRBJ1-2; no clear D. Germline CDR1 reads SEHNR; CDR2 reads FQNEAQ (reference sequence). Between the trimmed V and J ends, which lost 5 bases and 7 bases, there was a span of 17 bases. CDR3 length equals 14 residues. In DNA form, the CDR3 reads TGTGCCAGCAGCCCGTTGGGAGAGGGCTTTGGCTACACCTTC. Protein product: CASSPLGEGFGYTF.

As to this clone: At one end the junction does not follow the germline gene, possibly because of a read error. J is TRBJ2-3 and V is TRBV7-7, with 13 bases aligning to TRBD2. Germline V lookup: CDR1 SSHAT, CDR2 FNYEAQ (reference sequence). The length of the CDR3 is 15 residues. The CDR3 nucleotides are TGTGCTAGCAGCACGGGACTAGCGGGGCTAGATACGCAGTATTTT. It encodes CASSTGLAGLDTQYF.

This sequence joins TRBV5-1 and TRBJ2-3; D gene ambiguous. The length of the CDR3 is 14 residues. Looked up from germline, CDR1 is SGHRS and CDR2 is YFSETQ. The ends were cut back, 0 bases at V and 2 bases at J, with 7 bases in the middle. CDR3 sequence (DNA): TGCGCCAGCAGCTTGGGAGATCACACAGATACGCAGTATTTT. It yields the protein CASSLGDHTDTQYF.

This chain joins TRBV29-1 and TRBJ1-5, with no clear D. V shed 0 bases and J shed 2 bases, with 11 bases lying between them. This CDR3 contains 15 residues. Germline assignment: CDR1 SQVTM and CDR2 ANQGSEA. DNA for the CDR3: TGCAGCGTTGAAGATCACAGCCACCGCAATCAGCCCCAGCATTTT. Translation gives CSVEDHSHRNQPQHF.

The genes are TRBV18 and TRBJ1-1, with D possibly TRBD1 on 5 matching bases. This CDR3 spans 14 amino acids. CDR1 is KGHSH, CDR2 LQKENI, per germline. V was trimmed by 1 base and J by 4 bases, leaving 10 bases between them. The CDR3 spells CASSPRGESTEAFF. As DNA, the CDR3 is TGTGCCAGCTCACCACGGGGGGAATCCACTGAAGCTTTCTTT.

J is TRBJ2-5 and V is TRBV4-1; TRBD2 agrees at 7 bases. This CDR3 spans 14 amino acids. V dropped 1 base and J dropped 2; count of bases not matched to a gene: 1. Germline values: CDR1 MGHRA, CDR2 YSYEKL. The CDR3 is CASSQGGGQETQYF. CDR3 bases: TGCGCCAGCAGCCAAGGCGGGGGACAAGAGACCCAGTACTTC.

The CDR3 bases are TGTGCCAGCTCGCCAGACAGGTCGAACACTGAAGCTTTCTTT. Translating it yields CASSPDRSNTEAFF. The chain recombines TRBV18 with TRBJ1-1, with D perhaps TRBD1 (6 bases). The CDR3 contains 14 residues. The germline gives CDR1 KGHSH, CDR2 LQKENI. V shed 6 bases and J shed 1 base, with 12 bases lying between them.

The chain employs TRBV27 and TRBJ2-6; the D is unclear. In germline, CDR1 is MNHEY, CDR2 SMNVEV (reference sequence). The CDR3 has 14 amino acids. V shed 6 bases and J shed 0 bases, with 6 bases lying between them. The CDR3 nucleotides read TGTGCCAGCAGCCTAAGCTCTGGGGCCAACGTCCTGACTTTC. This gives the protein CASSLSSGANVLTF.

V is TRBV2 and J is TRBJ1-2, with 10 bases that match TRBD1. Unmatched junction bases numbered 17, after V lost 6 bases and J lost 4 bases. Germline V gene lookup returns CDR1 SNHLY and CDR2 FYNNEI. CDR3 length: 18 amino acids. The CDR3 DNA follows: TGTGCCAGCAGCGGTTCAGTACGGACAGGGGGGCTGAGCTATGGCTACACCTTC. It specifies CASSGSVRTGGLSYGYTF.

The chain recombines TRBV19 with TRBJ1-5, with 8 bases matching TRBD1. Germline CDR1 reads LNHDA; CDR2 reads SQIVND (reference sequence). This CDR3 comprises 15 residues. J lost 5 bases, V lost 4 bases, and 7 bases had no gene match. The CDR3 loop is CASSTGTGRYQPQHF. Here the CDR3 DNA reads TGTGCCAGTAGTACTGGGACAGGCAGATATCAGCCCCAGCATTTT.

The V and J genes are TRBV6-4 and TRBJ2-7; 7 bases are shared with TRBD1. This CDR3 comprises 13 residues. Germline CDR1 is MRHNA and CDR2 is SNTAGT. The V gene end was trimmed by 2 bases and the J gene end by 4 bases; junction bases not matched to a gene: 2. CDR3 amino acids: CASSDGRGYEQYF. The CDR3 DNA follows: TGTGCCAGCAGTGACGGCAGGGGGTACGAGCAGTACTTC.

The CDR3, as DNA: TGTGCCAGCAGCTTCCAACAGGGCTACGAGCAGTACTTC. Its translation is CASSFQQGYEQYF. The chain uses TRBV7-8 and TRBJ2-7; TRBD1 might be the D (6 bases). The CDR3 is made up of 13 amino acids. Per the germline V gene, CDR1 is SGHVS and CDR2 is FQNEAQ. The germline V and J ends were trimmed by 3 bases and 3 bases, with 9 bases remaining between them.

CDR3 in DNA: TGCAGCGTTAGTCAGGGGGCCACTGAAGCTTTCTTT. Translated: CSVSQGATEAFF. The V gene is TRBV29-1, the J gene TRBJ1-1; 8 nucleotides match TRBD1. The length of the CDR3 is 12 residues. Germline assignment: CDR1 SQVTM and CDR2 ANQGSEA. Unmatched junction bases numbered 3, after V lost 5 bases and J lost 4 bases. Full variable domain (rest looked up from reference TRBV29-1 and TRBJ1-1): SAVISQKPSRDICQRGTSLTIQCQVDSQVTMMFWYRQQPGQSLTLIATANQGSEATYESGFVIDKFPISRPNLTFSTLTVSNMSPEDSSIYLCSVSQGATEAFFGQGTRLTVV.

This chain joins TRBV9 and TRBJ1-2; maybe TRBD1 (5 bases). V lost 3 bases and J lost 7, with 13 bases in between. The CDR3 runs 13 residues. Germline CDR1 reads SGDLS; CDR2 reads YYNGEE. CDR3 loop: CASSAPGWSGYTF. DNA for the CDR3: TGTGCCAGCAGCGCTCCAGGGTGGTCTGGCTACACCTTC.

The chain uses TRBV28 and TRBJ2-7; TRBD2 matches at 9 bases. This CDR3 has 15 residues. Trimming removed 4 bases from V and 6 bases from J; junction bases left unmatched: 10. The germline V gene encodes CDR1 MDHEN and CDR2 SYDVKM. CDR3 sequence: CASSSPGLAVGEQYF. DNA of the CDR3: TGTGCCAGCAGTTCCCCGGGACTAGCAGTGGGCGAGCAGTACTTC.

The CDR3 DNA follows: TGTGCCAGCAGCTTAACCTTAGCGGGAGTTGCCGAGCAGTACTTC. This gives the protein CASSLTLAGVAEQYF. The chain has TRBV7-3 and TRBJ2-7; 9 bases align to TRBD2. Germline V lookup: CDR1 SGHTA, CDR2 FQGTGA. The V and J ends lost 0 bases and 6 bases, in that order; junction bases with no gene match: 6. The CDR3 extends over 15 amino acids.